This T cell receptor beta chain was profiled in a study of blood T cell repertoires in COVID-19. Only in-frame clones appear in the TCRdb table, and some are missing; sequencing was by immunoSEQ multiplex PCR. The sample contains around 38,000 clones, 89% of which appear only once. After removal of 5 bases from V and 1 base from J, the junction contained 4 bases not matched to a gene. Germline CDR1 reads SGHRS; CDR2 reads YFSETQ. This CDR3 is 15 amino acids long. The sequenced sample consisted of peripheral blood. The chain recombines TRBV5-1 with TRBJ2-3; 10 bases agree with TRBD2. This clonotype originated in a human donor in a cohort sampled during active COVID-19. The CDR3 DNA sequence: TGCGCCAGCAGACGTAGCGGGGGGCGCACAGATACGCAGTATTTT. This codes for CASRRSGGRTDTQYF. The full variable domain, rest sourced from reference TRBV5-1 and TRBJ2-3, is KAGVTQTPRYLIKTRGQQVTLSCSPISGHRSVSWYQQTPGQGLQFLFEYFSETQRNKGNFPGRFSGRQFSNSRSEMNVSTLELGDSALYLCASRRSGGRTDTQYFGPGTRLTVL.